This T cell receptor beta chain is from a study of STAT5B mutations in CD4+ large granular lymphocyte leukemia. General study results and limits: Approximately 25% of private leukemic clonotypes occurred rarely in other patients' non-leukemic repertoires. Patient CD4-sorted repertoires looked more clonal than healthy CD4+ repertoires, even without putative leukemic clones.

The survey-level immunoSEQ assay was used. Clones were read by immunoSEQ multiplex PCR, and TCRdb kept only the in-frame ones, dropping some. The sample has 40,000 to 45,000 clones; about four fifths are singletons. About this clone: The antigen is unknown.

The CDR3 has 16 amino acids. J gave up 1 base and V 4 bases, and 5 bases lay outside the gene matches. CDR1 is MNHNY, CDR2 SVGAGI, per germline (reference sequence). Buffy coats from healthy blood donors served as controls. This sequence originates from a human donor in good health. Sequencing input: CD4+ T cells from blood buffy coats. The chain combines TRBV6-6 with TRBJ2-7; 12 bases match TRBD2. The CDR3 here is CASSSSTSGRSYEQYF. CDR3 coding DNA: TGTGCCAGCAGTTCGTCGACTAGCGGGAGATCCTACGAGCAGTACTTC.